This T cell receptor (beta chain) was sequenced for a study of tumor-infiltrating lymphocytes in oesophageal squamous cell carcinoma. The sample holds many counts of this clonotype. Each CDR3 protein gets one entry after TCRdb re-called the PCR reads with MiXCR. The sample has about 19,000 distinct CDR3 sequences, over 40% seen once. This CDR3 spans 13 amino acids. CDR1 KGHDR and CDR2 SFDVKD come from the germline V gene. Trimming took off 3 bases at V and 8 bases at J, with 12 bases between the two ends. The rearrangement uses TRBV24-1 and TRBJ1-2; no firm D call. Sequenced: normal esophageal tissue next to the tumor. The origin of this receptor is a male donor with esophageal squamous cell carcinoma. CDR3 sequence: CATSDTALGGYTF. The CDR3 DNA reads as TGTGCCACCAGTGATACCGCTTTAGGGGGCTACACCTTC.